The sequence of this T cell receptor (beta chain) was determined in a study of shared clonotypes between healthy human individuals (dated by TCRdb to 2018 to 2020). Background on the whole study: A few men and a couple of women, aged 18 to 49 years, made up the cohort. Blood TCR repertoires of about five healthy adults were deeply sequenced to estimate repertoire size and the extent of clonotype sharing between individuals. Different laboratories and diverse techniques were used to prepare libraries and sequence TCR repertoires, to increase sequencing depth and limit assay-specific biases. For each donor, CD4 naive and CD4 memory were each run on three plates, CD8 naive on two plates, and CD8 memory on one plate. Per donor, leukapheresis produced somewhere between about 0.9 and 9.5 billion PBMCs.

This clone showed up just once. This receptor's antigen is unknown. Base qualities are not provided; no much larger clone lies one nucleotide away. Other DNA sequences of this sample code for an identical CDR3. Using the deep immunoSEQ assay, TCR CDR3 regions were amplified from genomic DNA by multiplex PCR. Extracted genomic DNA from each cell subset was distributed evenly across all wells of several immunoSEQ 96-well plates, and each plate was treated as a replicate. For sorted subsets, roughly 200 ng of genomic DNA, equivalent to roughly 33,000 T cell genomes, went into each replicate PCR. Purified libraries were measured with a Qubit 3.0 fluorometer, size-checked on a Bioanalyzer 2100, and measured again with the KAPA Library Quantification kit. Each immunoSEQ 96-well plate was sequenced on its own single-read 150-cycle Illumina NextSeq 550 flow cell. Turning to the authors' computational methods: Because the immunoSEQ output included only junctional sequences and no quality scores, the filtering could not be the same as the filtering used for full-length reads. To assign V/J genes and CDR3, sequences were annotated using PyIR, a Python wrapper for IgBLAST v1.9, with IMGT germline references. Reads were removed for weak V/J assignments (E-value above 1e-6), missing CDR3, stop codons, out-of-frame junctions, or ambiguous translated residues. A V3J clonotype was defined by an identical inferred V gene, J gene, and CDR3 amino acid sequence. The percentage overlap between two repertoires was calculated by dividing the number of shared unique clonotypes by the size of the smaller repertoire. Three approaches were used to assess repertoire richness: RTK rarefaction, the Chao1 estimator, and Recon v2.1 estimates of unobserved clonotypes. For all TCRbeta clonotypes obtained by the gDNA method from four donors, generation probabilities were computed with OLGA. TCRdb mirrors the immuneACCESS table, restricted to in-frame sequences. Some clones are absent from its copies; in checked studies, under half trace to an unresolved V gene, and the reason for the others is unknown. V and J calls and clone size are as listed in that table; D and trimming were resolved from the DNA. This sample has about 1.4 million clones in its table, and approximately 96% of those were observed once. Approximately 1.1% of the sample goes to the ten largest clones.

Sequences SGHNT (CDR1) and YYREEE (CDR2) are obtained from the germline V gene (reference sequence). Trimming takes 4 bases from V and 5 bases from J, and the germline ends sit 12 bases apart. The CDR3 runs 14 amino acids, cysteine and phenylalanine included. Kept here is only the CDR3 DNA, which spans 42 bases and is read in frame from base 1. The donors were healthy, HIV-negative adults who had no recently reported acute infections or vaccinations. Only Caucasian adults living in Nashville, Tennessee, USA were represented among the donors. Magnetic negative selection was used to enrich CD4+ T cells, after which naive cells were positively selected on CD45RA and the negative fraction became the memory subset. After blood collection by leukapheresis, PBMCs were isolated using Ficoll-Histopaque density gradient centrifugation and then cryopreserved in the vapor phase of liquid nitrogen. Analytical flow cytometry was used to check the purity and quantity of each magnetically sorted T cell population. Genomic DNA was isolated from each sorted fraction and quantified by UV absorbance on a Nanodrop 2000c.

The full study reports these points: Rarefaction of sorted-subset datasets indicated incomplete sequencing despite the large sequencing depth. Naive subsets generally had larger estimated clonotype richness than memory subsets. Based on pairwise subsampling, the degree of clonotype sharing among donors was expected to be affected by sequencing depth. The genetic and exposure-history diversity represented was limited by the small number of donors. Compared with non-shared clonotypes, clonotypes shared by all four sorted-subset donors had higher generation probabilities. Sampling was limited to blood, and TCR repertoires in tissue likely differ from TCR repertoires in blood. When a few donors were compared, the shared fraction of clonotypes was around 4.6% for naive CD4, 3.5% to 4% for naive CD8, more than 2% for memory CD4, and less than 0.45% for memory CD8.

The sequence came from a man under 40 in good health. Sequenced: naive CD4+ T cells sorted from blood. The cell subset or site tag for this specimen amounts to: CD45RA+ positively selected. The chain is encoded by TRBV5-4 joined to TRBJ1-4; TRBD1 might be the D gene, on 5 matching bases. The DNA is TGTGCCAGCAGCCTCGGAGGGGAGAATGAAAAACTGTTTTTT. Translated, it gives CASSLGGENEKLFF.